The 7 T cell receptor beta chains below were found in one sample sequenced in a study of OX40 agonist ivuxolimab in advanced cancers. Sequenced by immunoSEQ multiplex PCR; TCRdb stores in-frame clones only, minus some. The top ten clones hold about 0.35% of a sample with approximately 75,000 clones, roughly nine tenths of them seen once. The starting material was CD4+ or CD8+ T cells sorted from blood, obtained in a trial of the OX40 agonist ivuxolimab. These receptors were taken from an adult with an advanced solid tumor such as melanoma, head and neck, liver or kidney cancer.

The rearrangement joins TRBV5-1 to TRBJ2-2, with D possibly TRBD2 on 7 matching bases. The V gene's germline CDR1 is SGHRS and CDR2 YFSETQ. This CDR3 comprises 16 residues. Trimming shortened V by 4 bases and J by 0 bases, and 13 bases separated the two germline ends. This chain's CDR3 is CASSLLGGANTGELFF. In DNA, the CDR3 is TGCGCCAGCAGCCTGCTAGGGGGGGCGAACACCGGGGAGCTGTTTTTT.

The V gene is TRBV7-2, the J gene TRBJ1-6; D unclear. CDR1 SGHTA and CDR2 FQGNSA come from the germline V gene. Trimming shortened V by 2 bases and J by 4 bases, and 0 bases separated the two germline ends. This CDR3 comprises 12 residues. The CDR3 region has the DNA TGTGCCAGCAGCTTATATAATTCACCCCTCCACTTT. Protein: CASSLYNSPLHF.

CDR3 in amino acids: CASSARQRYEQYF. CDR3 coding DNA: TGTGCCAGCAGTGCCCGGCAGCGCTACGAGCAGTACTTC. The V call is TRBV6-5, the J call TRBJ2-7; D not certain. Germline V gene lookup returns CDR1 MNHEY and CDR2 SVGAGI. Trimming cost V 5 bases and J 3 bases, with 11 bases left between them. The CDR3 runs 13 residues.

This chain connects TRBV6-1 to TRBJ2-2, with 12 bases matching TRBD2. CDR1 is MNHNS and CDR2 is SASEGT in the germline V gene. The CDR3 sequence is 17 residues long. V was clipped by 2 bases and J by 5 bases; unmatched bases: 6. CDR3 DNA sequence: TGTGCCAGCAGTGAACTAGCGGGGGGGCCTAGTACCGGGGAGCTGTTTTTT. Protein product: CASSELAGGPSTGELFF.

The chain couples TRBV18 to TRBJ1-1; no reliable D call. This CDR3 contains 14 residues. CDR1 KGHSH and CDR2 LQKENI come from the germline V gene. V was trimmed by 3 bases and J by 1 base, leaving 9 bases between them. CDR3 sequence (DNA): TGTGCCAGCTCACCTCTAACCCAGAACACTGAAGCTTTCTTT. Its translation is CASSPLTQNTEAFF.

The V gene is TRBV6-5, the J gene TRBJ1-5; D ambiguous. The germline V and J ends were trimmed by 5 bases and 7 bases, with 15 bases remaining between them. The germline gives CDR1 MNHEY, CDR2 SVGAGI. The CDR3 has 14 residues. CDR3 loop: CASSENLVKQPQHF. CDR3 sequence (DNA): TGTGCCAGCAGTGAAAATCTTGTGAAACAGCCCCAGCATTTT.

The V call is TRBV28, the J call TRBJ2-5; 7 bases fit TRBD1. This CDR3 region has 16 residues. Germline lookup yields CDR1 MDHEN and CDR2 SYDVKM. V was clipped by 5 bases and J by 2 bases; unmatched bases: 11. CDR3 sequence: CASSPWDSKGQETQYF. DNA for the CDR3: TGTGCCAGCAGTCCATGGGACAGCAAAGGTCAAGAGACCCAGTACTTC.